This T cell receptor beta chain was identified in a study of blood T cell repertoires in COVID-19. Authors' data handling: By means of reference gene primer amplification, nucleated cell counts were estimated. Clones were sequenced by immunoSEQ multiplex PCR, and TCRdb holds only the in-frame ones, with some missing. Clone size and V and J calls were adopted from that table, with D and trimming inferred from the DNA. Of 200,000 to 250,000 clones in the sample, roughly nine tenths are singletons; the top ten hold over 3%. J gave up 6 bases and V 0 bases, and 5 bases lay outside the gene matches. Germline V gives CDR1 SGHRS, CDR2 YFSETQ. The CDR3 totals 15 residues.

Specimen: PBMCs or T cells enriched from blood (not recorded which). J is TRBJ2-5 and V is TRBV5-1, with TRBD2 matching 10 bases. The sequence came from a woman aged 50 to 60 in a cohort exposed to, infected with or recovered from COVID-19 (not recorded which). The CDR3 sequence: CASSLGTSGTKTQYF. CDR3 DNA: TGCGCCAGCAGCTTGGGGACTAGCGGTACGAAGACCCAGTACTTC.